This T cell receptor (beta chain) was recovered during a study of T cells in Graves' hyperthyroidism and ophthalmopathy. In making diagnoses, clinical symptoms, serum thyroxine and TRAb, thyroid ultrasound and orbital computed tomography were all used. Template material for amplifying TCR beta CDR3 regions consisted of RNA transcripts. The study used the HTBI primer set for a first-round RT-PCR of the TCR CDR3. Using its own MiXCR run on the multiplex PCR reads, TCRdb lists one record per CDR3 protein. The table has about 590,000 distinct CDR3 sequences, approximately 14% seen once. CDR3 length: 15 amino acids. Germline loops: CDR1 SGHTA, CDR2 FQGNSA. V was shortened by 0 bases and J by 2 bases, with 10 bases between the two germline ends.

V and J are TRBV7-2 and TRBJ2-5, with D tentatively TRBD2 (7 bases). The TCR was taken from a woman aged 25 to 45 with Graves' hyperthyroidism. The sample taken for sequencing was blood. In nucleotides, the CDR3 is TGTGCCAGCAGCTTAGCGCGGGGGACACAAGAGACCCAGTACTTC. It translates to CASSLARGTQETQYF. Based on the CDR3 plus reference TRBV7-2 and TRBJ2-5, the full variable domain is GAGVSQSPSNKVTEKGKDVELRCDPISGHTALYWYRQSLGQGLEFLIYFQGNSAPDKSGLPSDRFSAERTGGSVSTLTIQRTQQEDSAVYLCASSLARGTQETQYFGPGTRLLVL.